Each of the 22 T cell receptor beta chains below was sequenced from the same sample in a study of beta chain features in type 1 diabetes. Expressed TCRB transcripts were sequenced because the isolated RNA had all been reverse transcribed beforehand. The data were produced by immunoSEQ multiplex PCR, yet TCRdb's version contains in-frame clones alone and is incomplete. The sample carries hundreds of thousands of clones, roughly 12% recorded once. Sequencing was done on a sample of naive CD4+ T cells from blood. These receptors all stem from a man younger than 35 in good health.

This clone has just a few counts. V gene TRBV5-1 combines with J gene TRBJ2-2; tentative D call: TRBD2 (6 bases). The germline CDR1 and CDR2 sequences are SGHRS and YFSETQ. The V end was cut by 0 bases, the J end by 3 bases, with 9 bases between. The CDR3 totals 15 residues. DNA for the CDR3: TGCGCCAGCAGCTTGGAAGGGAGGCACACCGGGGAGCTGTTTTTT. Translated, it gives CASSLEGRHTGELFF.

The gene calls are TRBV29-1 and TRBJ2-3, with 7 bases aligning to TRBD1. The CDR3 is made up of 13 amino acids. V dropped 6 bases and J dropped 8; count of bases not matched to a gene: 11. Germline CDR1 reads SQVTM; CDR2 reads ANQGSEA. DNA of the CDR3: TGCAGCGTCACGGTGAGGGGGCGAGGTACGCAGTATTTT. Protein sequence: CSVTVRGRGTQYF.

The chain couples TRBV7-2 to TRBJ2-1; the match to TRBD1 covers 12 bases. V lost 5 bases, J lost 9 bases, and 8 bases stayed unmatched. Germline V lookup: CDR1 SGHTA, CDR2 FQGNSA. The CDR3 has 15 amino acids. The CDR3 spells CASSVGQGAFSEQFF. The DNA for the CDR3 is TGTGCCAGCAGCGTGGGACAGGGGGCTTTCAGTGAGCAGTTCTTC. The full variable domain, its missing parts supplied by reference TRBV7-2 and TRBJ2-1, is GAGVSQSPSNKVTEKGKDVELRCDPISGHTALYWYRQSLGQGLEFLIYFQGNSAPDKSGLPSDRFSAERTGGSVSTLTIQRTQQEDSAVYLCASSVGQGAFSEQFFGPGTRLTVL.

This clone occurred a few times. The chain carries TRBV7-8 and TRBJ2-1; D is perhaps TRBD1 (5 bases). The CDR3 runs 16 residues. Trimming left V 5 bases short and J 0 bases short, with 14 bases between. CDR1 and CDR2 (germline): SGHVS, FQNEAQ. CDR3 nucleotides: TGTGCCAGCAGCGCCGACCCTAGGGGCTCCTACAATGAGCAGTTCTTC. It specifies CASSADPRGSYNEQFF. Using reference TRBV7-8 and TRBJ2-1 for the parts outside the CDR3, the full variable domain is GAGVSQSPRYKVAKRGQDVALRCDPISGHVSLFWYQQALGQGPEFLTYFQNEAQLDKSGLPSDRFFAERPEGSVSTLKIQRTQQEDSAVYLCASSADPRGSYNEQFFGPGTRLTVL.

This clone was detected a few times. The rearrangement joins TRBV5-1 to TRBJ2-7; D not certain. Germline V lookup: CDR1 SGHRS, CDR2 YFSETQ. Trimming left V 0 bases short and J 0 bases short, with 7 bases between. The CDR3 contains 14 residues. CDR3 in DNA: TGCGCCAGCAGCTTGGTTGGCCCCTCCTACGAGCAGTACTTC. Its protein is CASSLVGPSYEQYF. Supplemented by reference TRBV5-1 and TRBJ2-7, the full variable domain reads KAGVTQTPRYLIKTRGQQVTLSCSPISGHRSVSWYQQTPGQGLQFLFEYFSETQRNKGNFPGRFSGRQFSNSRSEMNVSTLELGDSALYLCASSLVGPSYEQYFGPGTRLTVT.

The CDR3 bases are TGCGCCAGCAGCCCGGACAGTTTTAACTATGGCTACACCTTC. It is translated as CASSPDSFNYGYTF. The chain combines TRBV4-3 with TRBJ1-2, with a weak D call TRBD1 (6 bases). The CDR3 length is 14 residues. The germline V gene has CDR1 LGHNA and CDR2 YSLEER. Trimming took 4 bases from V and 1 from J, leaving 10 bases between them.

This clone was detected only a few times. The chain recombines TRBV12-5 with TRBJ2-1; TRBD1 aligns across 7 bases. The CDR3 totals 15 residues. The J segment lost 2 bases and the V segment lost 6 bases, leaving 7 bases of the junction unmatched. Germline V gene sequence: CDR1 LGHNT, CDR2 FRNRAP. DNA for the CDR3: TGTGCTAGTGGGACAGGGAGAACGCCCTACAATGAGCAGTTCTTC. It specifies CASGTGRTPYNEQFF.

This clone was seen more than once but under ten times. The chain is built from TRBV18 and TRBJ1-4; D might be TRBD1 (6 bases). Germline CDR1 KGHSH, CDR2 LQKENI. The CDR3 totals 16 residues. V was cut by 3 bases and J by 0 bases, with 11 bases left in between. The CDR3 DNA is TGTGCCAGCTCACCGGGGGACACCACAACTAATGAAAAACTGTTTTTT. This sequence encodes CASSPGDTTTNEKLFF.

The chain links TRBV11-1 to TRBJ2-5; 7 bases are shared with TRBD1. With V trimmed by 5 bases and J by 4 bases, 10 bases remained unmatched. CDR1 is SGHAT, CDR2 FQDESV, per germline (reference sequence). This CDR3 is built from 15 residues. This CDR3 is CASSRQGVMGETQYF. The CDR3 DNA follows: TGTGCCAGCAGCCGGCAGGGGGTCATGGGAGAGACCCAGTACTTC. Full variable domain (outside the CDR3, taken from reference TRBV11-1 and TRBJ2-5): EAEVAQSPRYKITEKSQAVAFWCDPISGHATLYWYRQILGQGPELLVQFQDESVVDDSQLPKDRFSAERLKGVDSTLKIQPAELGDSAMYLCASSRQGVMGETQYFGPGTRLLVL.

The genes are TRBV7-2 and TRBJ2-1; 8 nucleotides align to TRBD1. The V and J ends lost 5 bases and 2 bases, in that order; junction bases with no gene match: 5. CDR1 is SGHTA, CDR2 FQGNSA, per germline. CDR3 size: 15 residues. The CDR3 DNA reads as TGTGCCAGCAGCCCCAGGGGGCCAACCTACAATGAGCAGTTCTTC. Translating it yields CASSPRGPTYNEQFF.

This chain links TRBV4-2 with TRBJ2-7; 12 bases map to TRBD1. V lost 1 base and J lost 6; bases outside the gene matches: 4. The CDR3 is 15 residues long. Germline loops: CDR1 LGHNA, CDR2 YNFKEQ. The CDR3 nucleotides are TGTGCCAGCAGCCAAGGGGGACAGGGGGCGGGCGAGCAGTACTTC. It codes for CASSQGGQGAGEQYF.

The genes are TRBV28 and TRBJ1-2; D gene uncertain. Germline assignment: CDR1 MDHEN and CDR2 SYDVKM. V lost 7 bases and J lost 4, with 13 bases in between. There are 13 residues in the CDR3. The CDR3 nucleotides read TGTGCCAGCACCCCTGAGGCATTCTATGGCTACACCTTC. Translated: CASTPEAFYGYTF.

CDR3 in amino acids: CASSQEGGAGVYNEQFF. The CDR3 DNA is TGTGCCAGCAGCCAAGAGGGCGGTGCAGGGGTTTACAATGAGCAGTTCTTC. The V gene is TRBV4-2, the J gene TRBJ2-1; possibly TRBD1 for D (6 bases). Trimming cost V 0 bases and J 4 bases, with 16 bases left between them. The CDR3 totals 17 residues. The germline gives CDR1 LGHNA, CDR2 YNFKEQ.

There are a few counts of this clone. The rearrangement links TRBV28 to TRBJ2-7; 14 bases map to TRBD2. The CDR3 has 16 residues. V lost 2 bases and J lost 3; bases outside the gene matches: 3. CDR1 is MDHEN, CDR2 SYDVKM, per germline. The DNA for the CDR3 is TGTGCCAGCAGTTTACAGGGACTAGCGGGGGTCTACGAGCAGTACTTC. This encodes CASSLQGLAGVYEQYF. The whole variable domain, remainder taken from reference TRBV28 and TRBJ2-7, is DVKVTQSSRYLVKRTGEKVFLECVQDMDHENMFWYRQDPGLGLRLIYFSYDVKMKEKGDIPEGYSVSREKKERFSLILESASTNQTSMYLCASSLQGLAGVYEQYFGPGTRLTVT.

The chain is built from TRBV19 and TRBJ1-5; 12 bases line up with TRBD1. Germline V gene data show CDR1 as LNHDA and CDR2 as SQIVND (reference sequence). The CDR3 has 17 residues. The trim removed 3 bases at V and 6 bases at J, leaving 9 bases unmatched. DNA of the CDR3: TGTGCCAGTAGTATGACCGGGACAGGGGGCTGGAGTCAGCCCCAGCATTTT. It codes for CASSMTGTGGWSQPQHF.

This clone appeared a few times. The chain uses TRBV28 and TRBJ1-2; tentatively, D is TRBD1 (5 bases). V was trimmed by 6 bases and J by 4 bases, leaving 12 bases between them. Germline V lookup: CDR1 MDHEN, CDR2 SYDVKM. The CDR3 extends over 13 amino acids. DNA of the CDR3: TGTGCCAGCAGGACGACAGCGCTCTATGGCTACACCTTC. Residues: CASRTTALYGYTF.

This clone was observed a handful of times. The sample has other DNA sequences that encode this CDR3 too. The chain employs TRBV5-4 and TRBJ2-7, with D maybe TRBD2 (5 bases). The CDR3 is 14 residues long. V lost 0 bases and J lost 0, with 7 bases in between. Germline CDR1 and CDR2: SGHNT and YYREEE (reference sequence). CDR3 nucleotides: TGTGCCAGCAGCTTGGCCGGGAACTCCTACGAGCAGTACTTC. Amino acids: CASSLAGNSYEQYF.

The J gene is TRBJ1-5, the V gene TRBV6-5, with D possibly TRBD1 on 6 matching bases. Per the germline V gene, CDR1 is MNHEY and CDR2 is SVGAGI. The V end was cut by 7 bases, the J end by 4 bases, with 14 bases between. CDR3 length: 14 amino acids. CDR3 sequence (DNA): TGTGCCAGCAAAGCTCCAGGGGAAAATCAGCCCCAGCATTTT. Translating gives CASKAPGENQPQHF.

The genes are TRBV27 and TRBJ2-2; 10 bases match TRBD2. Germline loops: CDR1 MNHEY, CDR2 SMNVEV (reference sequence). The CDR3 has 15 residues. With V trimmed by 6 bases and J by 8 bases, 9 bases remained unmatched. CDR3 DNA sequence: TGTGCCAGCAGAGTAAGCGGGGGGGCCTCGGGGGAGCTGTTTTTT. Translating gives CASRVSGGASGELFF.

The V call is TRBV4-2, the J call TRBJ2-7, with a possible D match to TRBD2 (6 bases). The germline gives CDR1 LGHNA, CDR2 YNFKEQ. The CDR3 runs 16 residues. V lost 3 bases and J 0 bases, leaving 15 bases between the germline ends. CDR3 in DNA: TGTGCCAGCAGCCACCCCTCACGGGGGAGCTCCTACGAGCAGTACTTC. Translated: CASSHPSRGSSYEQYF.

This clone was recorded a few times. The gene calls are TRBV4-1 and TRBJ1-6; D is uncertain. The CDR3 covers 13 residues. Germline loops: CDR1 MGHRA, CDR2 YSYEKL. The germline V and J ends were trimmed by 5 bases and 6 bases, with 8 bases remaining between them. The chain's CDR3 is CASSVPGNSPLHF. CDR3 nucleotides: TGCGCCAGCAGCGTTCCGGGTAATTCACCCCTCCACTTT.

The CDR3 coding sequence is TGTGCCAGCAGCACGAGGGGGGGCGAAGAGACCCAGTACTTC. It is translated as CASSTRGGEETQYF. The chain is built from TRBV7-3 and TRBJ2-5, with D tentatively TRBD2 (7 bases). Deletions cut 5 bases from V and 3 bases from J, with 13 bases between. CDR1 SGHTA and CDR2 FQGTGA come from the germline V gene. The CDR3 length is 14 residues.